This T cell receptor (beta chain) was retrieved from a study of regulatory T cells in long-lasting Graves disease. The CDR3 has 14 residues. J gave up 5 bases and V 5 bases, and 7 bases lay outside the gene matches. Germline V gene sequence: CDR1 MDHEN, CDR2 SYDVKM. Time point noted: persistent/refractory GD, antithyroid drugs over 5 years with positive TRAb. Extracted PBMC RNA gave rise to the TCR library. Investigators prepared the TCR beta libraries by applying iRepertoire HTBI primers and Arm-PCR of CDR3 regions. A single record per CDR3 protein comes from TCRdb applying MiXCR to the multiplex PCR reads. The repertoire holds 390,000 or so distinct CDR3 sequences, with approximately 25% as singletons. The table lists this clonotype with many counts.

The chain is built from TRBV28 and TRBJ2-7, with 9 nucleotides matching TRBD1. The input for sequencing was peripheral blood mononuclear cells (PBMCs), taken when the disease was refractory, from a patient treated with antithyroid drugs. The clonotype was recovered from a middle-aged woman with Graves disease. CDR3 DNA sequence: TGTGCCAGCAGTGGGCCGGGACAGGGCCACGAGCAGTACTTC. Translated: CASSGPGQGHEQYF.